The 29 T cell receptor beta chains below all came from one sample that was sequenced in a study of cytomegalovirus exposure and HLA in healthy donors. Use of 60 Vbeta and 13 Jbeta primers characterized the PCR. TCRdb keeps only in-frame clones here, not all; method: immunoSEQ multiplex PCR. The sample contains about 120,000 clones, more than 65% of which appear only once. The sample taken for sequencing was PBMCs. The receptors were sampled from a man aged 18 to 29 in good health and CMV-seropositive.

The CDR3 DNA reads as TGTGCCAGCTCACCTCAGGGGGTAGGGCCCCAGCATTTT. It codes for CASSPQGVGPQHF. This sequence joins TRBV18 and TRBJ1-5, with 7 bases lining up with TRBD1. Germline V gene data show CDR1 as KGHSH and CDR2 as LQKENI. V gave up 3 bases and J gave up 9 bases; unmatched junction bases: 5. The CDR3 sequence is 13 residues long.

This clone occurred once. The CDR3 protein is CASSPGSNYGYTF. The CDR3, as DNA: TGTGCCAGCTCACCAGGGAGTAACTATGGCTACACCTTC. The V gene is TRBV18, the J gene TRBJ1-2, with D uncertain. The CDR3 length is 13 residues. Per germline, CDR1 KGHSH and CDR2 LQKENI. V lost 2 bases, J lost 1 base, and 5 bases lay in between.

This clone was counted only a few times. V usage is TRBV7-6 and J usage is TRBJ2-3, with TRBD2 matching over 11 bases. The ends lost 1 base at V and 5 bases at J; junction bases unmatched: 5. The CDR3 is made up of 16 amino acids. The germline V gene has CDR1 SGHVS and CDR2 FNYEAQ. The CDR3 is CASSLVSGGGRDTQYF. DNA for the CDR3: TGTGCCAGCAGCTTAGTTAGCGGGGGGGGCAGAGATACGCAGTATTTT.

V is TRBV6-4 and J is TRBJ2-7; 7 bases line up with TRBD2. CDR1 and CDR2 from the germline V gene are MRHNA and SNTAGT. CDR3 length: 13 amino acids. Trimming removed 4 bases from V and 4 bases from J; junction bases left unmatched: 4. Written as DNA, the CDR3 is TGTGCCAGCAGTGTTGGACTAGATTACGAGCAGTACTTC. This translates into CASSVGLDYEQYF.

The rearrangement uses TRBV30 and TRBJ1-5; TRBD1 agrees at 8 bases. Germline V gives CDR1 GTSNPN, CDR2 SVGIG (reference sequence). The trim removed 7 bases at V and 7 bases at J, leaving 9 bases unmatched. The CDR3 spans 13 residues. CDR3 DNA sequence: TGTGCCTTTAATACAGGGGGTCGACAGCCCCAGCATTTT. This translates into CAFNTGGRQPQHF.

A few counts support this clone. This chain connects TRBV7-9 to TRBJ2-7; the D gene is possibly TRBD2 (6 bases). With 1 base removed from V and 9 bases from J, the gap between germline ends came to 13 bases. CDR3 size: 13 residues. The germline CDR1 and CDR2 sequences are SEHNR and FQNEAQ (reference sequence). CDR3 nucleotides: TGTGCCAGCAGCTTAGGCGGGAAGGAATGGCAGTACTTC. Its translation: CASSLGGKEWQYF.

The genes are TRBV19 and TRBJ2-1; the match to TRBD2 covers 9 bases. CDR1 is LNHDA, CDR2 SQIVND, per germline (reference sequence). The CDR3 is 15 amino acids. V trimming: 6 bases; J trimming: 4 bases; junction bases outside the gene matches: 7. The CDR3 reads CASSPPAGGYNEQFF. DNA for the CDR3: TGTGCCAGTAGCCCGCCGGCGGGGGGGTACAATGAGCAGTTCTTC.

The chain combines TRBV5-1 with TRBJ2-3; D gene uncertain. Germline values: CDR1 SGHRS, CDR2 YFSETQ. Trimming stripped 2 bases from V and 7 bases from J, with 11 bases between. The CDR3 extends over 13 amino acids. CDR3 in amino acids: CASSLEVANTQYF. The CDR3 coding sequence is TGCGCCAGCAGCTTAGAGGTCGCCAATACGCAGTATTTT. Supplemented by reference TRBV5-1 and TRBJ2-3, the full variable domain reads KAGVTQTPRYLIKTRGQQVTLSCSPISGHRSVSWYQQTPGQGLQFLFEYFSETQRNKGNFPGRFSGRQFSNSRSEMNVSTLELGDSALYLCASSLEVANTQYFGPGTRLTVL.

The chain is built from TRBV5-4 and TRBJ2-3, with D possibly matching TRBD2 (6 bases). Trimming removed 1 base from V and 6 bases from J, with 24 bases in between. Germline values: CDR1 SGHNT, CDR2 YYREEE (reference sequence). CDR3 length: 18 amino acids. CDR3 sequence (DNA): TGTGCCAGCAGCTTGACTGCGACCCTAGCGCCCGACCTGGATACGCAGTATTTT. Its protein product is CASSLTATLAPDLDTQYF.

This chain uses TRBV6-1 with TRBJ1-2; tentatively, D is TRBD1 (6 bases). Between the trimmed V and J ends, which lost 5 bases and 4 bases, there was a span of 8 bases. The CDR3 is 12 residues long. CDR1 MNHNS and CDR2 SASEGT come from the germline V gene. CDR3 sequence reads: CASSWDIYGYTF. The CDR3, as DNA: TGTGCCAGCAGTTGGGACATCTATGGCTACACCTTC.

The chain joins TRBV2 to TRBJ2-2; perhaps TRBD1 as D (7 bases). Germline V gene data show CDR1 as SNHLY and CDR2 as FYNNEI. Deletions cut 6 bases from V and 8 bases from J, with 25 bases between. CDR3 length: 17 amino acids. CDR3: CASRRDSLFLVGGELFF. The DNA of the CDR3 is TGTGCCAGCAGGCGGGACAGTTTATTCCTGGTCGGAGGGGAGCTGTTTTTT.

The chain has TRBV18 and TRBJ2-1; 8 bases match TRBD1. Losses at the gene ends were 5 bases for V and 6 bases for J; bases not matched to a gene: 6. This CDR3 comprises 14 residues. Germline V gene data show CDR1 as KGHSH and CDR2 as LQKENI. The CDR3 sequence: CASSSRTGTNEQFF. CDR3 nucleotide sequence: TGTGCCAGCTCAAGTCGGACAGGGACCAATGAGCAGTTCTTC. Complete variable domain (other parts from reference TRBV18 and TRBJ2-1): NAGVMQNPRHLVRRRGQEARLRCSPMKGHSHVYWYRQLPEEGLKFMVYLQKENIIDESGMPKERFSAEFPKEGPSILRIQQVVRGDSAAYFCASSSRTGTNEQFFGPGTRLTVL.

This chain connects TRBV10-1 to TRBJ2-5, with 9 bases that match TRBD1. The DNA end is a closer match to TRBJ2-7, so the J assignment may be wrong. Germline CDR1 and CDR2: WNHNN and SYGVQD (reference sequence). This CDR3 region has 14 residues. Here the CDR3 DNA reads TGCGCCAGCAGTACAGGGGGCTTTTCAGACGAGCAGTACTTC. Encoded protein: CASSTGGFSDEQYF.

The sample holds a few counts of this clone. The genes are TRBV7-9 and TRBJ1-3; 7 bases fit TRBD1. V lost 5 bases, J lost 2 bases, and 6 bases stayed unmatched. Germline V gene data show CDR1 as SEHNR and CDR2 as FQNEAQ (reference sequence). The CDR3 consists of 15 residues. CDR3 in DNA: TGTGCCAGCAGCCAGGACAGGATGACTGGAAACACCATATATTTT. Protein sequence: CASSQDRMTGNTIYF.

As to this clone: The same CDR3 is also encoded by other DNA sequences in this sample. The chain is built from TRBV6-6 and TRBJ1-4; 8 bases align to TRBD1. J was trimmed by 8 bases and V by 5 bases; bases with no gene match: 7. The CDR3 contains 14 residues. Germline CDR1 reads MNHNY; CDR2 reads SVGAGI (reference sequence). CDR3 in amino acids: CASSLGQGLEKLFF. CDR3 coding DNA: TGTGCCAGCAGTCTCGGACAGGGACTGGAAAAACTGTTTTTT.

V and J are TRBV15 and TRBJ2-1, with D hard to call. Trimming removed 0 bases from V and 6 bases from J, with 9 bases in between. The CDR3 sequence is 14 residues long. CDR1 and CDR2 from the germline V gene are LNHNV and YYDKDF (reference sequence). In nucleotides, the CDR3 is TGTGCCACCAGCAGAGATCAACTTCTCAATGAGCAGTTCTTC. It translates to CATSRDQLLNEQFF.

This clone was picked up a small number of times. The chain recombines TRBV7-2 with TRBJ1-5; D is ambiguous. CDR3 size: 13 residues. Germline V gene lookup returns CDR1 SGHTA and CDR2 FQGNSA. The V and J ends lost 5 bases and 8 bases respectively, with 13 bases between them. The CDR3 loop reads CASSRHPSEPQHF. DNA of the CDR3: TGTGCCAGCAGCCGTCACCCGTCGGAGCCCCAGCATTTT.

The chain carries TRBV5-1 and TRBJ2-5; 10 nucleotides align to TRBD2. Germline assignment: CDR1 SGHRS and CDR2 YFSETQ. This CDR3 contains 13 residues. V lost 7 bases, J lost 5 bases, and 5 bases stayed unmatched. DNA for the CDR3: TGCGCCAGCTACCTAGCGGGAGTCGAGACCCAGTACTTC. Its translation is CASYLAGVETQYF.

The count of this clone is one. The chain joins TRBV19 to TRBJ2-2; tentatively, D is TRBD1 (7 bases). The V and J ends lost 1 base and 5 bases respectively, with 8 bases between them. This CDR3 contains 14 residues. Germline V gene data show CDR1 as LNHDA and CDR2 as SQIVND (reference sequence). CDR3 DNA sequence: TGTGCCAGTAGTATAGCAGGGGGGACCGGGGAGCTGTTTTTT. This codes for CASSIAGGTGELFF.

The chain recombines TRBV5-4 with TRBJ2-7, with 9 bases aligning to TRBD2. This CDR3 is built from 15 residues. CDR1 and CDR2 from the germline V gene are SGHNT and YYREEE (reference sequence). The J segment lost 3 bases and the V segment lost 1 base, leaving 5 bases of the junction unmatched. The chain's CDR3 is CASSLTSGQYYEQYF. CDR3 nucleotide sequence: TGTGCCAGCAGCTTGACTAGCGGGCAATACTACGAGCAGTACTTC.

This clone was seen only once. The chain recombines TRBV5-1 with TRBJ2-1, with D tentatively TRBD1 (5 bases). V was cut by 2 bases and J by 4 bases, with 7 bases left in between. The CDR3 consists of 13 residues. Per the germline V gene, CDR1 is SGHRS and CDR2 is YFSETQ. This CDR3 is CASSLGAYNEQFF. CDR3 bases: TGCGCCAGCAGCTTAGGGGCGTACAATGAGCAGTTCTTC.

This chain links TRBV27 with TRBJ2-1, with 7 bases fitting TRBD1. V was pared by 8 bases and J by 5 bases, with 9 bases of the junction left unmatched. Germline V CDR1 and CDR2: MNHEY, SMNVEV (reference sequence). The CDR3 runs to 14 residues. The CDR3 region has the DNA TGTGCCAGCGGGGGAAGGGGGCGGAACAATGAGCAGTTCTTC. This sequence encodes CASGGRGRNNEQFF.

The V gene is TRBV19, the J gene TRBJ2-5; tentatively, D is TRBD2 (5 bases). Trimming stripped 3 bases from V and 4 bases from J, with 6 bases between. The CDR3 has 12 residues. Per germline, CDR1 LNHDA and CDR2 SQIVND (reference sequence). CDR3 in amino acids: CASSIGGETQYF. Written as DNA, the CDR3 is TGTGCCAGTAGTATCGGAGGAGAGACCCAGTACTTC.

The rearrangement uses TRBV10-2 and TRBJ2-3, with D tentatively TRBD2 (7 bases). Germline V gene sequence: CDR1 WSHSY, CDR2 SAAADI. The CDR3 is 15 amino acids. Trimming removed 6 bases at V and 6 bases at J, with 19 bases between. CDR3 DNA: TGCGCCAGCAGGGACCAGGGGTTCGGGAGGGATACGCAGTATTTT. This gives the protein CASRDQGFGRDTQYF.

V gene TRBV25-1 combines with J gene TRBJ1-2; tentative D call: TRBD1 (5 bases). CDR1 and CDR2 (germline): MGHDK, SYGVNS. V was pared by 8 bases and J by 2 bases, with 15 bases between. This CDR3 is built from 14 residues. The CDR3 DNA follows: TGTGCCAGCCTGGGGGAGGGACGGAACTATGGCTACACCTTC. Translating gives CASLGEGRNYGYTF.

Only a few counts were recorded for this clone. V is TRBV18 and J is TRBJ1-1, with 7 bases lining up with TRBD1. The V segment lost 2 bases and the J segment 1 base; nucleotides outside the gene matches: 10. The CDR3 length is 17 residues. Germline CDR1 and CDR2: KGHSH and LQKENI. CDR3 bases: TGTGCCAGCTCACCAATTGGAAGGACAGGATCGAACACTGAAGCTTTCTTT. This translates into CASSPIGRTGSNTEAFF.

In this sample, this clone turned up once. This sequence joins TRBV5-8 and TRBJ2-5; maybe TRBD1 (6 bases). Germline lookup yields CDR1 SGHTS and CDR2 YDEGEE. V dropped 2 bases and J dropped 3 bases, with 8 bases sitting between them. This CDR3 comprises 13 residues. The CDR3 reads CASSLEGEETQYF. Here the CDR3 DNA reads TGTGCCAGCAGCTTAGAGGGGGAAGAGACCCAGTACTTC.

The chain recombines TRBV5-4 with TRBJ2-1; a weak D match, TRBD2 (6 bases). The length of the CDR3 is 15 residues. Trimming pared 0 bases from V and 0 bases from J, leaving 7 bases between. Germline values: CDR1 SGHNT, CDR2 YYREEE (reference sequence). CDR3 DNA: TGTGCCAGCAGCTTGGCGGGGGACTCCTACAATGAGCAGTTCTTC. Translated: CASSLAGDSYNEQFF.

V usage is TRBV6-5 and J usage is TRBJ2-1; tentative D call: TRBD2 (5 bases). V lost 0 bases and J lost 5, with 14 bases in between. Germline V gives CDR1 MNHEY, CDR2 SVGAGI. The CDR3 is 16 amino acids. CDR3 sequence reads: CASSYSRVFADNEQFF. In DNA, the CDR3 is TGTGCCAGCAGTTACTCGAGGGTTTTCGCGGACAATGAGCAGTTCTTC.